Listed here are 6 T cell receptor beta chains from one sample, sequenced in a study of blood T cell repertoires in COVID-19. Generated by immunoSEQ multiplex PCR, the TCRdb table keeps only in-frame clones and is missing some. The sample holds about 3,700 clones; about 74% are singletons and the top ten take about 40%. Sequencing was performed on peripheral blood. These receptors were obtained from a human donor in a cohort sampled during active COVID-19.

This clone was recorded a few times. In nucleotides, the CDR3 is TGTGCCAGCAGCCCACGGGGGGAGTATCAGCCCCAGCATTTT. Protein sequence: CASSPRGEYQPQHF. This chain joins TRBV7-2 and TRBJ1-5; a weak D match, TRBD1 (5 bases). CDR1 is SGHTA and CDR2 is FQGNSA in the germline V gene. The length of the CDR3 is 14 residues. Trimming cost V 5 bases and J 5 bases, with 13 bases left between them.

V and J are TRBV30 and TRBJ2-1; 10 nucleotides align to TRBD2. Looked up from germline, CDR1 is GTSNPN and CDR2 is SVGIG (reference sequence). The V and J ends lost 1 base and 9 bases, in that order; junction bases with no gene match: 9. The CDR3 contains 15 residues. In DNA, the CDR3 is TGTGCCTGGAGTGGGCTAGCGGGAGAAAATGGTGAGCAGTTCTTC. This encodes CAWSGLAGENGEQFF.

The chain links TRBV20-1 to TRBJ2-1; the match to TRBD2 covers 9 bases. Germline V gives CDR1 DFQATT, CDR2 SNEGSKA (reference sequence). V shed 3 bases, J shed 7 bases, and the junction held 7 bases outside the gene matches. This CDR3 has 14 residues. The CDR3 spells CSASSLAGWNEQFF. Written as DNA, the CDR3 is TGCAGTGCTAGTAGCCTAGCGGGATGGAATGAGCAGTTCTTC.

Only a few counts were recorded for this clone. This chain uses TRBV25-1 with TRBJ2-2; a possible D gene is TRBD2 (5 bases). Germline-derived CDR1 and CDR2 are MGHDK and SYGVNS. The CDR3 runs to 15 residues. V lost 2 bases, J lost 4 bases, and 11 bases lay in between. The CDR3 region is CASSEGSRTTGELFF. CDR3 coding DNA: TGTGCCAGCAGTGAAGGGAGCAGAACCACCGGGGAGCTGTTTTTT.

The chain combines TRBV24-1 with TRBJ1-4; D perhaps matches TRBD1 (5 bases). Germline CDR1 and CDR2: KGHDR and SFDVKD. The CDR3 length is 15 residues. Trimming removed 2 bases at V and 6 bases at J, with 12 bases between. CDR3 residues: CATSDSGRADEKLFF. The CDR3 nucleotides are TGTGCCACCAGTGATTCCGGCAGGGCTGATGAAAAACTGTTTTTT.

The chain joins TRBV6-2 or TRBV6-3 to TRBJ2-1; 7 bases match TRBD2. After removal of 3 bases from V and 4 bases from J, the junction contained 6 bases not matched to a gene. CDR1 is MNHEY and CDR2 is SVGEGT in the germline V gene. CDR3 length equals 15 residues. The chain's CDR3 is CASSYAGGSYNEQFF. The CDR3, as DNA: TGTGCCAGCAGTTATGCCGGGGGGTCTTACAATGAGCAGTTCTTC.